This TCR beta chain was profiled in a study of T cells in Graves' hyperthyroidism and ophthalmopathy. Amplification yielded TCR beta CDR3 regions, with RNA transcripts as the source. The HTBI primer set served for first-round RT-PCR of the TCR CDR3. TCRdb ran MiXCR on the multiplex PCR reads and lists one entry per CDR3 protein. The sample shows 500,000 to 650,000 distinct CDR3 sequences, approximately 15% of them seen only once. The CDR3 is 15 amino acids. From germline, CDR1 is LGHDT and CDR2 YNNKEL (reference sequence). V shed 1 base and J shed 0 bases, with 10 bases lying between them. The sample holds many counts of this clonotype.

Sequences were obtained from blood. V and J are TRBV3-1 and TRBJ2-7; D is possibly TRBD2 (5 bases). The sequence derives from a woman in her forties or fifties with Graves' ophthalmopathy. The CDR3 DNA follows: TGTGCCAGCAGCCAAGGGGCTAGCAGCTCCTACGAGCAGTACTTC. Its translation is CASSQGASSSYEQYF.